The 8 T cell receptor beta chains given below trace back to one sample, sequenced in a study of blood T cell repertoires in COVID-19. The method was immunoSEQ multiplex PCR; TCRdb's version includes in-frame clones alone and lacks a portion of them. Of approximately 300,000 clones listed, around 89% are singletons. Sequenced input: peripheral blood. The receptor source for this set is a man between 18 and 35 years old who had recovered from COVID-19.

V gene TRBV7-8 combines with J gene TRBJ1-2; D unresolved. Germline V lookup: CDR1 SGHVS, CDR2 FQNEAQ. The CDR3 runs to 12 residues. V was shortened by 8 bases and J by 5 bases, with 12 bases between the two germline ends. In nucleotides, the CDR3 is TGTGCCAGCGCCCCGGTTGCGTATGGCTACACCTTC. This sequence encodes CASAPVAYGYTF.

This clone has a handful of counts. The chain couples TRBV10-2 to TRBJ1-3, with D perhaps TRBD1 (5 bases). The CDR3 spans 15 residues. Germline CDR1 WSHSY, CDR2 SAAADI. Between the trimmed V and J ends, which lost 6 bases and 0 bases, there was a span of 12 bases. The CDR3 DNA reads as TGCGCCAGCAGGGATGTGGGGGGCTCTGGAAACACCATATATTTT. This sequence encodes CASRDVGGSGNTIYF.

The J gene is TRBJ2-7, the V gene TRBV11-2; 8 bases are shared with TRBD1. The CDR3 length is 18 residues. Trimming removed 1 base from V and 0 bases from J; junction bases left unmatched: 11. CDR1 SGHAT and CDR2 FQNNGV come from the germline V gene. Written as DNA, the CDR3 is TGTGCCAGCAGCTTAGGCCCCCCTGGACAGGGTCGCTCCTACGAGCAGTACTTC. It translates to CASSLGPPGQGRSYEQYF.

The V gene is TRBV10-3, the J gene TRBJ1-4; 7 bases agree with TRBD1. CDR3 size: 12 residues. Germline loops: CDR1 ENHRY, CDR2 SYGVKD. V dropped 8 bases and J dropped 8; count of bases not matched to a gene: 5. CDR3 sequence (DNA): TGTGCCATCTCGGACAGGAACGAAAAACTGTTTTTT. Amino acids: CAISDRNEKLFF.

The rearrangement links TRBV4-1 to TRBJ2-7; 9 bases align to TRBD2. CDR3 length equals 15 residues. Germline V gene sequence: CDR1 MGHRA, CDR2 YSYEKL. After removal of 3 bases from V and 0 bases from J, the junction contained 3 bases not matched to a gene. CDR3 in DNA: TGCGCCAGCAGCCAGCTAGCGGGGATCTCCTACGAGCAGTACTTC. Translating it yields CASSQLAGISYEQYF.

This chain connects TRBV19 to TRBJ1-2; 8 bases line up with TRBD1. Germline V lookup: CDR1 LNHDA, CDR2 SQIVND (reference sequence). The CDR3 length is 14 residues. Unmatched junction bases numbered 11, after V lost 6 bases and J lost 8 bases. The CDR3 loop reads CASRDSGGAEGYTF. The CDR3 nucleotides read TGTGCCAGTAGGGATTCAGGGGGCGCGGAAGGCTACACCTTC.

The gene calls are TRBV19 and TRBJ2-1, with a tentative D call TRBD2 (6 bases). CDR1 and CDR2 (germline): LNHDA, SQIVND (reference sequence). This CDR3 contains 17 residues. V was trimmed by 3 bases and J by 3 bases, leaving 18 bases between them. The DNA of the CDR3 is TGTGCCAGTAGTATGTCAGGCCAGGGAGGTTTCTACAATGAGCAGTTCTTC. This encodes CASSMSGQGGFYNEQFF.

This CDR3 reads CSAPGQTNTEAFF. The CDR3 DNA is TGCAGCGCGCCGGGACAAACGAACACTGAAGCTTTCTTT. This chain links TRBV29-1 with TRBJ1-1; a possible D gene is TRBD1 (6 bases). Germline CDR1 is SQVTM and CDR2 is ANQGSEA. V shed 7 bases and J shed 1 base, with 13 bases lying between them. CDR3 length equals 13 residues. Using reference TRBV29-1 and TRBJ1-1 for the parts outside the CDR3, the full variable domain is SAVISQKPSRDICQRGTSLTIQCQVDSQVTMMFWYRQQPGQSLTLIATANQGSEATYESGFVIDKFPISRPNLTFSTLTVSNMSPEDSSIYLCSAPGQTNTEAFFGQGTRLTVV.